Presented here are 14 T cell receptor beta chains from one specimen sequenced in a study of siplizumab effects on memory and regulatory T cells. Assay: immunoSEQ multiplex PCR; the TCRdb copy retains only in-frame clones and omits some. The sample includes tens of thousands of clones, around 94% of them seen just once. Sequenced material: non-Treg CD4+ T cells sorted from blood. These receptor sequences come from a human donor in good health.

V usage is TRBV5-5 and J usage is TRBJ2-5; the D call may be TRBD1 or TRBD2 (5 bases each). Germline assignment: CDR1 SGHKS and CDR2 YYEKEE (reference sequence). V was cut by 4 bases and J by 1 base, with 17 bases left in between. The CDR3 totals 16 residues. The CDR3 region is CASSIGTTAIQETQYF. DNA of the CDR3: TGTGCCAGCAGCATCGGGACGACGGCTATCCAAGAGACCCAGTACTTC.

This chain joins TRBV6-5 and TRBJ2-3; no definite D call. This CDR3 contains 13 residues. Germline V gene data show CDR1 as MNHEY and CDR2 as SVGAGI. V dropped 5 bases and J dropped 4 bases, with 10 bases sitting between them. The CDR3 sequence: CASSPHSADTQYF. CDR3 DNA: TGTGCCAGCAGTCCGCATTCCGCAGATACGCAGTATTTT.

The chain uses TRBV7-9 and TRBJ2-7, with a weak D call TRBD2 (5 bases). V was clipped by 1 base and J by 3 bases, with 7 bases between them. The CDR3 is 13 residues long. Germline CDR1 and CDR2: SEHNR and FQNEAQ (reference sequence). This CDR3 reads CASSLGEIYEQYF. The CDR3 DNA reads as TGTGCCAGCAGCTTAGGGGAGATCTACGAGCAGTACTTC.

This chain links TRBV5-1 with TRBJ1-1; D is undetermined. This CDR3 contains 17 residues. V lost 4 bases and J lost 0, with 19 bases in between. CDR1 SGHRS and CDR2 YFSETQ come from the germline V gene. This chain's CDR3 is CASSRDGPSSMNTEAFF. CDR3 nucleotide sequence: TGCGCCAGCAGCCGCGACGGACCCAGCTCCATGAACACTGAAGCTTTCTTT.

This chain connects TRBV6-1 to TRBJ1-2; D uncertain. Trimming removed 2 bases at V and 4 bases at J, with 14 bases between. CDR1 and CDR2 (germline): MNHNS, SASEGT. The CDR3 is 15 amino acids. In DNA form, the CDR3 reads TGTGCCAGCAGTGAAACAACCGGCAGACCCTATGGCTACACCTTC. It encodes CASSETTGRPYGYTF.

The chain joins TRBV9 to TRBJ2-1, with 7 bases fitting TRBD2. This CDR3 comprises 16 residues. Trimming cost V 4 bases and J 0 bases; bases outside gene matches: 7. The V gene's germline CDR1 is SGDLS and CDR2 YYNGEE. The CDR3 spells CASSPTPGGSYNEQFF. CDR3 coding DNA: TGTGCCAGCAGCCCAACCCCGGGGGGCTCCTACAATGAGCAGTTCTTC.

The CDR3 region has the DNA TGTGCCAGCTCACCGCCGGGACTTCGAGATACGCAGTATTTT. Residues: CASSPPGLRDTQYF. V gene TRBV18 combines with J gene TRBJ2-3, with D maybe TRBD2 (6 bases). Trimming took 3 bases from V and 5 from J, leaving 12 bases between them. The CDR3 is 14 amino acids. The germline gives CDR1 KGHSH, CDR2 LQKENI. The entire variable domain, with the rest obtained from reference TRBV18 and TRBJ2-3, is as follows: NAGVMQNPRHLVRRRGQEARLRCSPMKGHSHVYWYRQLPEEGLKFMVYLQKENIIDESGMPKERFSAEFPKEGPSILRIQQVVRGDSAAYFCASSPPGLRDTQYFGPGTRLTVL.

The CDR3 loop reads CASSSTTGTGTSPLHF. As DNA, the CDR3 is TGTGCCAGCAGCTCGACTACTGGGACAGGGACCTCACCCCTCCACTTT. The V gene is TRBV7-6, the J gene TRBJ1-6; 9 bases fit TRBD1. The CDR3 covers 16 residues. The germline CDR1 and CDR2 sequences are SGHVS and FNYEAQ. V gave up 4 bases and J gave up 10 bases; unmatched junction bases: 11.

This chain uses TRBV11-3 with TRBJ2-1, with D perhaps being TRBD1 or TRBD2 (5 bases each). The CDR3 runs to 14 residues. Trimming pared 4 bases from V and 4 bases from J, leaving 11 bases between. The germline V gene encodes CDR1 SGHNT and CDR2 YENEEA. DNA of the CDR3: TGTGCCAGCAGCTCTCCGTGGGGGTACAATGAGCAGTTCTTC. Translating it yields CASSSPWGYNEQFF.

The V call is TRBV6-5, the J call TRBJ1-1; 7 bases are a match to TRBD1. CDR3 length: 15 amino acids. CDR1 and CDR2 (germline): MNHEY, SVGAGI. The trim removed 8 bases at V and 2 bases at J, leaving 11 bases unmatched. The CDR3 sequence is CASLPHRGRNTEAFF. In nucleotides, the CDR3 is TGTGCCAGCTTACCACACAGGGGCCGAAACACTGAAGCTTTCTTT.

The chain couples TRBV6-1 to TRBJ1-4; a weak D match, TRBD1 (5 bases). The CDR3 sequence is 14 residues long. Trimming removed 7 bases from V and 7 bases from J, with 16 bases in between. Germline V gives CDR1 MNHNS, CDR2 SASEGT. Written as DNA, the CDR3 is TGTGCCAGCAAAATCGGGCAGGGATCTGAAAAACTGTTTTTT. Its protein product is CASKIGQGSEKLFF.

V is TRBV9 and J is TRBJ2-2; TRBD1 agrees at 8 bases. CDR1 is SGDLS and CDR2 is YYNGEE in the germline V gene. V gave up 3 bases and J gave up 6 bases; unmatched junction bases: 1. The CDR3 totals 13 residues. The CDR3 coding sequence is TGTGCCAGCAGCGGACAGGGGTCCGGGGAGCTGTTTTTT. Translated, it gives CASSGQGSGELFF.

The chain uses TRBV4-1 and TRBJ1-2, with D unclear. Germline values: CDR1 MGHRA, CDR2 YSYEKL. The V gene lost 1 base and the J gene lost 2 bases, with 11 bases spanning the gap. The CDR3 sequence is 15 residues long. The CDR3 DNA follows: TGCGCCAGCAGCCAAGCAATGGGCAGAAACTATGGCTACACCTTC. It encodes CASSQAMGRNYGYTF.

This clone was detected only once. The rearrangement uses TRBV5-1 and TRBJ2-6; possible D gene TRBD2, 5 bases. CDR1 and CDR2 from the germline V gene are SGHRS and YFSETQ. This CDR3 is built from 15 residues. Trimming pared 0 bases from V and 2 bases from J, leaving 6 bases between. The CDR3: CASSLELAGANVLTF. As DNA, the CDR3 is TGCGCCAGCAGCTTGGAACTAGCTGGGGCCAACGTCCTGACTTTC.